The source of this T cell receptor (beta chain) is a study of Graves' ophthalmopathy and Graves' hyperthyroidism. The authors amplified TCR beta CDR3 regions, and they did so from RNA transcripts for repertoire sequencing. First-round RT-PCR with HTBI primers preceded a second-round multiplex PCR. TCRdb independently ran MiXCR on the multiplex PCR reads; one entry per CDR3 protein. The sample lists about 400,000 distinct CDR3 sequences, 15% to 20% occurring once. Where ophthalmopathy was present, donors had moderate-to-severe activity, CAS ≥3, NOSPECS ≥4 and duration under 3 months. Exclusion applied to patients with other autoimmune diseases, uncontrolled infections, pregnancy or lactation. The V gene's germline CDR1 is MNHEY and CDR2 SVGEGT. The CDR3 is made up of 13 amino acids. Trimming pared 5 bases from V and 3 bases from J, leaving 10 bases between. Ten or more counts support this clonotype.

This receptor was taken from a woman under 30 with Graves' ophthalmopathy. The V and J genes are TRBV6-2 or TRBV6-3 and TRBJ1-1; D is unclear. The specimen was peripheral blood. In DNA, the CDR3 is TGTGCCAGCAGTCTCAGAGGCTACACTGAAGCTTTCTTT. This gives the protein CASSLRGYTEAFF.